Described below is a single T cell receptor beta chain sequence and its context. This clonotype was counted only a few times. No antigen is known for it. Since a much larger clone is just one base distant, this may be a read error. This specimen comes from a study of read filtering for tumor transcriptome and immune sequencing (dated by TCRdb to the early 2020s). For the study in its entirety: Of the patients in the cohort, around 18 were male and around 15 were female, and their mean age was 65.9 years, with a range of about 40 to 85. Under revised international staging, about 8 patients fell into R-ISS I, some 15 into R-ISS II and over 5 into R-ISS III. After DNase treatment, whole-transcriptome libraries were prepared with the TruSeq RNA Access Library Prep Kit. Per sample, about 4 to 11 million TCR-region mapped reads were obtained with IR-seq, compared with only roughly 85 to 1,300 with RNA-seq. TCR repertoires obtained by targeted immune repertoire sequencing and by bulk whole-transcriptome sequencing performed on the same bone marrow samples were compared. One main goal was a read-filtering strategy for immune repertoire data, in particular deciding whether clonotypes backed by only one read should be removed.

TCR libraries were constructed from about 400 ng RNA using the Immunoverse kit, and molecular barcoded adaptors covering alpha/delta and beta/gamma chains were employed. The same RNA used for transcriptome sequencing was used for TCR library preparation. TCR libraries were sequenced on an Illumina HiSeq 4000 with 2 x 150 cycles. In the authors' own workflow: Using MiXCR, which included quality filtering and error correction, TCR reads were aligned to human V, D, J and C references and then assembled into CDR3 clonotypes. Clonotype counts and gene usage diversity were analyzed with the tcR package in R. Raw mapping reads were checked after the RNA-seq reads had been mapped by STAR aligner version 2.5.3a onto the human GRCh37 genome. To test the effect of sequencing depth on detected clonotypes, IR-seq fastq files were randomly downsampled using Seqtk 1.3. The raw public reads went through TCRdb reprocessing: fastp at Q25, MiXCR clone calling, in-frame beta chains kept. Entries that share a CDR3 protein sequence are merged under the most common genes and DNA. These V and J calls derive from TCRdb rather than the authors' analysis. The sample has 62,000 or so distinct CDR3 sequences on record, roughly 20% of them singletons. About 17% of the sample is in the top ten clones.

The CDR3 goes from the cysteine to the phenylalanine over 19 residues. The retained sequence is limited to the CDR3, 57 bases, with the frame set at the first base. Overall study results and their limits: The sorted CD138-negative fraction was not purified T cells but a mixed bone marrow immune population. The correlation between IR-seq and RNA-seq shared clonotype proportions rose when single-read clonotypes were removed. IR-seq captured clonotypes at much higher depth and more reliably than RNA-seq, and smaller IR-seq throughput sufficed to identify most shared clonotypes. In IR-seq, roughly four fifths of clonotypes but 3.5% to 4% of total reads were represented by single-read clonotypes, whereas in RNA-seq, 65% to 75% of clonotypes and approximately 44% of reads were represented by single-read clonotypes.

Each patient had bone marrow sampled at the time of active disease. Bone marrow mononuclear cells were isolated by Ficoll-Hypaque density gradient centrifugation. CD138-negative cells were obtained by negative selection after labeling with CD138 magnetic microbeads on a MACS separator, removing myeloma plasma cells. Flow cytometry on an Attune NxT with CD138 antibodies was used to check the purity of the isolated cells. TRIzol reagent was used to extract total RNA, which was then quantified with a NanoDrop spectrophotometer. For each patient, paired RNA-seq and IR-seq were run on the CD138-negative bone marrow sample from that patient.

Sequencing was performed on a population of CD138-negative cells sorted from bone marrow. The intended sense of this specimen's cell subset or site label: bone marrow mononuclear cells depleted of CD138+ plasma/myeloma cells by negative magnetic selection. The origin of this receptor is a donor at least 40 years old with multiple myeloma. This chain joins TRBV12-3 or TRBV12-4 to TRBJ2-3, and perhaps TRBD2 as D gene, on 7 matching bases. The CDR3 region: CASSLAITRPQGGEDTRYF. The DNA is as follows: TGTGCCAGCAGTTTAGCGATAACTAGGCCACAGGGAGGGGAAGATACGCGGTATTTT.